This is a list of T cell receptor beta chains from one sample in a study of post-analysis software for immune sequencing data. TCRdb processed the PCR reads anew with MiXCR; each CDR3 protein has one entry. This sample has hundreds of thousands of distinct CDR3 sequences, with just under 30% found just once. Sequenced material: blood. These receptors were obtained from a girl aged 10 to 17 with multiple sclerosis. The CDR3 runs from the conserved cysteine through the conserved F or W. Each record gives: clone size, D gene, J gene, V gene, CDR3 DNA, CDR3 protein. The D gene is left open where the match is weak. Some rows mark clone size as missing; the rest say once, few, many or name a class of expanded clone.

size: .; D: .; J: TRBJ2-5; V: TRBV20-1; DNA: TGCAGTGCTCAACTGACAAACCCGATGCAAGAGACCCAGTACTTC; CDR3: CSAQLTNPMQETQYF
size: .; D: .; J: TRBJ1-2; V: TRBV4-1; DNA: TGCGCCAGCAGCCAAGGGGAAAGAATCCGCCATGGCTACACCTTC; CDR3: CASSQGERIRHGYTF
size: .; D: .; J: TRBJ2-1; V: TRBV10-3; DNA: TGTGCCATCAAGGTTAGCGGAGGGGGGAATGAGCAGTTCTTC; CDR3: CAIKVSGGGNEQFF
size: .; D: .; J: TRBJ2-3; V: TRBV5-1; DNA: TGCGCCAGCAGCTTGCTGGGAAAGGGTGCAGATACGCAGTATTTT; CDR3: CASSLLGKGADTQYF
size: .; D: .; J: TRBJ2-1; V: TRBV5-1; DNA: TGCGCCAGCAGCTTGAGACCGGGGTCGGATGAGCAGTTCTTC; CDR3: CASSLRPGSDEQFF
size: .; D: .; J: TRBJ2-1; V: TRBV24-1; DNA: TGTGCCACCAGAGGGAGGGACAGGCCATACAATGAGCAGTTCTTC; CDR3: CATRGRDRPYNEQFF
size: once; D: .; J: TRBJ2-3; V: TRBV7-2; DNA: TGTGCCAGCAGCTTGATGGGAGATACGCAGTATTTT; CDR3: CASSLMGDTQYF
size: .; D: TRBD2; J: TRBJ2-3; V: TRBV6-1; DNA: TGTGCCAGCAGTGAGGGGCTAGCGGGGGGGCCATCCGATACGCAGTATTTT; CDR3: CASSEGLAGGPSDTQYF
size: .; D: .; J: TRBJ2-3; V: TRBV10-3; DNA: TGTGCCATCAGTGAGTCCCTTTCCACGGATACGCAGTATTTT; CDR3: CAISESLSTDTQYF
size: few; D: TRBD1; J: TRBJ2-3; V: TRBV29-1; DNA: TGCAGCGTACAAAGGACAGGGGGCGCCTCTGGAGATACGCAGTATTTT; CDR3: CSVQRTGGASGDTQYF
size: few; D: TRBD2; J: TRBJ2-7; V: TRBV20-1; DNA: TGCAGTGCTAGAGACTTGGGCGGGGGGACATCCTACGAGCAGTACTTC; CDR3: CSARDLGGGTSYEQYF
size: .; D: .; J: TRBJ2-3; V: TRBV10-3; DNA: TGTGCCATCAGTGAGTCTTGGCCTACTAGCACAGATACGCAGTATTTT; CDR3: CAISESWPTSTDTQYF